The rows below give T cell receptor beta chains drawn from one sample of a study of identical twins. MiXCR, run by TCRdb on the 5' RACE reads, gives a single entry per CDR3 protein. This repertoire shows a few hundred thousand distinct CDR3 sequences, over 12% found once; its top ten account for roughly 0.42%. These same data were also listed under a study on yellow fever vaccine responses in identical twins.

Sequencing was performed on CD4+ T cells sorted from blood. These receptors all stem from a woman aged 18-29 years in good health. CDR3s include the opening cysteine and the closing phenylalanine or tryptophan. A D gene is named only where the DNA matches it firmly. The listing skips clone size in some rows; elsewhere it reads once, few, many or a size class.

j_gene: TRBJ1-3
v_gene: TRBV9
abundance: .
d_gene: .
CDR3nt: TGTGCCAGCAGCGTAGGGATATCTGGAAACACCATATATTTT
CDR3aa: CASSVGISGNTIYF

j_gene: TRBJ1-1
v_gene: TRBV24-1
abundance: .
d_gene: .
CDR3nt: TGTGCCACCAGTGCAGGCGGTAGATGGCAGATGAACACTGAAGCTTTCTTT
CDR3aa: CATSAGGRWQMNTEAFF

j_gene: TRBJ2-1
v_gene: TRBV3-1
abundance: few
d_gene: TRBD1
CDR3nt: TGTGCCAGCAGCCAGGGACAGTTGATCTACAATGAGCAGTTCTTC
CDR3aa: CASSQGQLIYNEQFF

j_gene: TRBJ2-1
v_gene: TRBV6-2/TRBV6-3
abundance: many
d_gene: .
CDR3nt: TGTGCCAGCAGCCAGGGTAAGCAGTTCTTC
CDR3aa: CASSQGKQFF

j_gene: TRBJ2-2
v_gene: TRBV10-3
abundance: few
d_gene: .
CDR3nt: TGTGCCATCAGTGACGGGGCCACCGGGGAGCTGTTTTTT
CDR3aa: CAISDGATGELFF

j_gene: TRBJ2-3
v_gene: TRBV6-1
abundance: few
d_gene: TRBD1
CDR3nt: TGTGCCAGCTTCGGGACAGGGGGTAACGCAGATACGCAGTATTTT
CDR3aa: CASFGTGGNADTQYF

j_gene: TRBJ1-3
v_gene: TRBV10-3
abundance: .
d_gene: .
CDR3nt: TGTGCCATCAGTGATGAGACAGGATCTGGAAACACCATATATTTT
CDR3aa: CAISDETGSGNTIYF

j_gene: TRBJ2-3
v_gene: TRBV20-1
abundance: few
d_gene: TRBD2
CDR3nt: TGCAGTGCTAGAGGAGCGGGGGGGGCAGATACGCAGTATTTT
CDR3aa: CSARGAGGADTQYF

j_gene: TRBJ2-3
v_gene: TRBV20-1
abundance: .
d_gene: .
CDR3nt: TGCAGTGCCCGGACCTGGACTCTGGATACGCAGTATTTT
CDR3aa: CSARTWTLDTQYF

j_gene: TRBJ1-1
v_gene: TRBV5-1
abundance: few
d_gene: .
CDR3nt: TGCGCCAGCAGCCCCCACGCGGTCGGAGCGAACACTGAAGCTTTCTTT
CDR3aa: CASSPHAVGANTEAFF

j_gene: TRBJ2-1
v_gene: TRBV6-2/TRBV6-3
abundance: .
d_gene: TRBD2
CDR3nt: TGTGCCAGCAGTTCCCCTGGACTAGCGGGGCATTACAATGAGCAGTTCTTC
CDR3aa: CASSSPGLAGHYNEQFF